This TCR beta chain was found in a study of PD-1 blockade in mismatch repair-deficient tumors. For the study at large: Enrolled about 2012-2016, patients had progressing, pretreated mismatch repair-deficient cancers of 12 types.

Trimming left V 6 bases short and J 5 bases short, with 8 bases between. From germline, CDR1 is DFQATT and CDR2 SNEGSKA (reference sequence). The CDR3 extends over 11 amino acids. Sequenced by immunoSEQ multiplex PCR; TCRdb stores in-frame clones only, minus some. The sample shows 40,000 to 60,000 clones, about 84% of them seen only once. Here the sequenced sample was peripheral blood, taken less than 21 weeks after starting pembrolizumab. The clonotype comes from an adult with mismatch repair-deficient cancer. J is TRBJ2-1 and V is TRBV20-1; D gene ambiguous. The CDR3 DNA reads TGCAGTGCCACAAAAAACAATGAGCAGTTCTTC. Protein: CSATKNNEQFF.